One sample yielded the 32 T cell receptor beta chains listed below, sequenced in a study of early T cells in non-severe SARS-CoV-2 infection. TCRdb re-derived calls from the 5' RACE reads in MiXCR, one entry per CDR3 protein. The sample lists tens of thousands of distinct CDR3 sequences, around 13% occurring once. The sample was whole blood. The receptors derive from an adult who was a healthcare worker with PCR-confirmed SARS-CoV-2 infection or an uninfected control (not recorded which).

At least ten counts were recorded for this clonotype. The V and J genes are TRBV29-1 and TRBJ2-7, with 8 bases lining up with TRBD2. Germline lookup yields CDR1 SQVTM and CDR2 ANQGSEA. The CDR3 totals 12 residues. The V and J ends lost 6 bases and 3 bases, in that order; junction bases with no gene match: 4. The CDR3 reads CSVREADYEQYF. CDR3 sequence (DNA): TGCAGCGTGCGGGAGGCTGACTACGAGCAGTACTTC.

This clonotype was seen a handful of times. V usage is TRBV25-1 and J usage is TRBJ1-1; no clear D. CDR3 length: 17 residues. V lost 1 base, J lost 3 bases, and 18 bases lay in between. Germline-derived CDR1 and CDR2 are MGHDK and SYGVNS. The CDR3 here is CASSESLTVDRDTEAFF. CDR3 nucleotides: TGTGCCAGCAGTGAATCTTTGACGGTGGATCGGGACACTGAAGCTTTCTTT.

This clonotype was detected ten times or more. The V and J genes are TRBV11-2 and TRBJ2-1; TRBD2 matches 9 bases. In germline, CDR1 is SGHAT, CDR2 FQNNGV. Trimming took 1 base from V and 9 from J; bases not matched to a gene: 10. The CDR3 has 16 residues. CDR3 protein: CASSLGVRGGLAEQFF. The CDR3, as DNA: TGTGCCAGCAGCTTAGGGGTGCGGGGGGGCCTAGCTGAGCAGTTCTTC.

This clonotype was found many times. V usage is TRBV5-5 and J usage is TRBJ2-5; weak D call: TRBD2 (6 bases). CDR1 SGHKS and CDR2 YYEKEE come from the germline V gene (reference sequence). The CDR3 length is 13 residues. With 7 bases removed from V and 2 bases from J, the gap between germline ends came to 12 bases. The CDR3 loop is CASVLGLQETQYF. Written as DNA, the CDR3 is TGTGCCAGCGTATTAGGACTACAAGAGACCCAGTACTTC.

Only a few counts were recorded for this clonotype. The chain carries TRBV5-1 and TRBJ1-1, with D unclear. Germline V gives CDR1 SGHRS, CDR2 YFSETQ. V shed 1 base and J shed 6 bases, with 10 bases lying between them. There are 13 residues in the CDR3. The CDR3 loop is CASSLSVIAEAFF. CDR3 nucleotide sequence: TGCGCCAGCAGCTTGTCGGTGATAGCTGAAGCTTTCTTT.

The CDR3, as DNA: TGTGCCAGCAGCGGAGGACAGTTAAATCAGCCCCAGCATTTT. Amino acid sequence: CASSGGQLNQPQHF. The gene calls are TRBV27 and TRBJ1-5; a weak D match, TRBD1 (6 bases). The V end was cut by 6 bases, the J end by 4 bases, with 13 bases between. This CDR3 is 14 amino acids long. The germline V gene has CDR1 MNHEY and CDR2 SMNVEV (reference sequence).

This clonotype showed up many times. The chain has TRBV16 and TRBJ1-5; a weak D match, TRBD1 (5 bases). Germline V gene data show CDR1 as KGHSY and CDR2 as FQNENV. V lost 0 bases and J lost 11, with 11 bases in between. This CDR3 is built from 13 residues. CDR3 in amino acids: CASSQSGQGSQHF. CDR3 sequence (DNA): TGTGCCAGCAGCCAATCTGGCCAGGGTTCCCAGCATTTT.

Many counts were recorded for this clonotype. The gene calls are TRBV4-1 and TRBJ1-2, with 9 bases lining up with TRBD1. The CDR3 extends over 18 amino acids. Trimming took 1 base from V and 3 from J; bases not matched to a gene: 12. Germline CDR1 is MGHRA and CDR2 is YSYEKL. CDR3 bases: TGCGCCAGCAGCCAAGTAAGGGGACAGGGTGGAGGGCACTATGGCTACACCTTC. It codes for CASSQVRGQGGGHYGYTF.

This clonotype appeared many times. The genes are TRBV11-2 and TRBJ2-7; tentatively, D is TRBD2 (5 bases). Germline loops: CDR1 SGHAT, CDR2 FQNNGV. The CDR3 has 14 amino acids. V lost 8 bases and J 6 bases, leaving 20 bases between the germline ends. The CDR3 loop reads CASRLQDSLGEQYF. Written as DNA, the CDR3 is TGTGCCAGCCGCCTCCAGGACTCGCTTGGCGAGCAGTACTTC.

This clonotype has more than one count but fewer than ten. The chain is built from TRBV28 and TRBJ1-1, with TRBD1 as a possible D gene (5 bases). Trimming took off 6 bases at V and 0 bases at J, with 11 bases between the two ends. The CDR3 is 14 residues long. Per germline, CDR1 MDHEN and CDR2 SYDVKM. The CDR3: CASRPGYLNTEAFF. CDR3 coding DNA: TGTGCCAGCAGACCAGGGTATCTGAACACTGAAGCTTTCTTT.

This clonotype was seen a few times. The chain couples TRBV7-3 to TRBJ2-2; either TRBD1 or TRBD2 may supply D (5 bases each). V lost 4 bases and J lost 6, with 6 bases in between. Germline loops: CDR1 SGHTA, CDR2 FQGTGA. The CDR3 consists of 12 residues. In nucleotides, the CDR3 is TGTGCCAGCAGCTGGGGGTCCGGGGAGCTGTTTTTT. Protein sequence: CASSWGSGELFF.

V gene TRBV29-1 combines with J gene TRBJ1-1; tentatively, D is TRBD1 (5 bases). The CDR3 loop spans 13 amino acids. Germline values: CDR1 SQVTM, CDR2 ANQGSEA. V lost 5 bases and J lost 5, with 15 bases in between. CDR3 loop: CSVPGGGGTEAFF. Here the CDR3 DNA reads TGCAGCGTTCCCGGGGGAGGCGGGACTGAAGCTTTCTTT.

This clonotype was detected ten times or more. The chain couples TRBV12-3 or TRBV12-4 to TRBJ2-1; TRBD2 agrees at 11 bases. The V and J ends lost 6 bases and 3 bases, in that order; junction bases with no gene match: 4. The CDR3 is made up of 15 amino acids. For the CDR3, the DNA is TGTGCCAGCAGCCGAACTAGCGGGGGCTACAATGAGCAGTTCTTC. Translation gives CASSRTSGGYNEQFF.

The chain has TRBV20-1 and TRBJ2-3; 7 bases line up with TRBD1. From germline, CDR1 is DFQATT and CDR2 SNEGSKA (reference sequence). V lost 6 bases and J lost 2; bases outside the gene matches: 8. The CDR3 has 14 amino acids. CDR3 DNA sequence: TGCAGTGCAAAGCCGGGACAGTCCACAGATACGCAGTATTTT. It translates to CSAKPGQSTDTQYF.

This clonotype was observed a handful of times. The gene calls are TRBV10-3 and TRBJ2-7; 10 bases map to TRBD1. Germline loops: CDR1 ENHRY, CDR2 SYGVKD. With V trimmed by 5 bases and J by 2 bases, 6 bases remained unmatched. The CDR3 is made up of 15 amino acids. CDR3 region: CAISTDRGDTYEQYF. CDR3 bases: TGTGCCATCAGTACGGACAGGGGGGACACCTACGAGCAGTACTTC.

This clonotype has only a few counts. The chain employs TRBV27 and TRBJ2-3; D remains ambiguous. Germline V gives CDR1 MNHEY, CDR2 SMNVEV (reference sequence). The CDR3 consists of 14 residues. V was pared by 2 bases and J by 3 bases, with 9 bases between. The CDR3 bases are TGTGCCAGCAGTTTAAACCCTTGGACAGATACGCAGTATTTT. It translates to CASSLNPWTDTQYF.

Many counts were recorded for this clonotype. The CDR3 is CSARSNRAYGYTF. CDR3 nucleotide sequence: TGCAGTGCTAGGTCAAACAGGGCCTATGGCTACACCTTC. The chain carries TRBV20-1 and TRBJ1-2; TRBD1 might be the D (6 bases). V lost 3 bases and J 4 bases, leaving 12 bases between the germline ends. Germline V gives CDR1 DFQATT, CDR2 SNEGSKA (reference sequence). The CDR3 sequence is 13 residues long.

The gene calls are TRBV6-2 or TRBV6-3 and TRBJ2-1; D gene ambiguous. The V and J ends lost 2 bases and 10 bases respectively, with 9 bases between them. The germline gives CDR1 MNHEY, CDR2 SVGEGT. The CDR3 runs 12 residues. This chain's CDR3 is CASSYGPREQFF. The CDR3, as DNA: TGTGCCAGCAGTTACGGCCCTCGGGAGCAGTTCTTC.

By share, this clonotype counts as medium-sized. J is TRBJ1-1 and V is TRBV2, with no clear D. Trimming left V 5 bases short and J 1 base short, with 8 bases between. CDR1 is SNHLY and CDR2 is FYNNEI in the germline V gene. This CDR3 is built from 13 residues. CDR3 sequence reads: CASSYTENTEAFF. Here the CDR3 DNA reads TGTGCCAGCAGTTATACAGAGAACACTGAAGCTTTCTTT. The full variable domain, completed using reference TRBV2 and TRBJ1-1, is EPEVTQTPSHQVTQMGQEVILRCVPISNHLYFYWYRQILGQKVEFLVSFYNNEISEKSEIFDDQFSVERPDGSNFTLKIRSTKLEDSAMYFCASSYTENTEAFFGQGTRLTVV.

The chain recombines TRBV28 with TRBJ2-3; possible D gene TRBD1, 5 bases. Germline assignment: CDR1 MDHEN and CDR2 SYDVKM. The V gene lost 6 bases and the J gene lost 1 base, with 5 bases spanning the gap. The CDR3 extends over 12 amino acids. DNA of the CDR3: TGTGCCAGCAGACAGGGCACAGATACGCAGTATTTT. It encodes CASRQGTDTQYF.

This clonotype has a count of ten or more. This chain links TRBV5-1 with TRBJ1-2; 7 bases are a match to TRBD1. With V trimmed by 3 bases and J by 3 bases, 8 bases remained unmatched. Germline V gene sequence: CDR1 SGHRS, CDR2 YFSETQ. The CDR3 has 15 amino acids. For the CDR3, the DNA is TGCGCCAGCAGCTCAACAGGGGAGAGCTACTATGGCTACACCTTC. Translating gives CASSSTGESYYGYTF.

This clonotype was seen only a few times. This CDR3 reads CSARGRGETEAFF. The CDR3 DNA reads as TGCAGTGCCCGCGGTCGAGGGGAAACTGAAGCTTTCTTT. The chain has TRBV20-1 and TRBJ1-1; D is perhaps TRBD1 (5 bases). Germline values: CDR1 DFQATT, CDR2 SNEGSKA (reference sequence). Deletions cut 6 bases from V and 5 bases from J, with 16 bases between. This CDR3 region has 13 residues.

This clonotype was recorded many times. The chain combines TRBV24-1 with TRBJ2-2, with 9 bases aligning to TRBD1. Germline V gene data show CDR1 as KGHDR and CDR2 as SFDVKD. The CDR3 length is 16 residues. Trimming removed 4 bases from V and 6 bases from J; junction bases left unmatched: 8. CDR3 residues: CATSDAGTGKAGELFF. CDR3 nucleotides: TGTGCCACCAGTGACGCCGGGACAGGGAAAGCCGGGGAGCTGTTTTTT.

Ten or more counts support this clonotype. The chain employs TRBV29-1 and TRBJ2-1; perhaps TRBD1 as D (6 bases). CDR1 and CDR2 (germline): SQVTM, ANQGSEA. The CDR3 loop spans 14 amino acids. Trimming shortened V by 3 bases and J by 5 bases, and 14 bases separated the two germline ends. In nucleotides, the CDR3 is TGCAGCGTTGATGTCAGGGGTGGGAACAATGAGCAGTTCTTC. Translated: CSVDVRGGNNEQFF.

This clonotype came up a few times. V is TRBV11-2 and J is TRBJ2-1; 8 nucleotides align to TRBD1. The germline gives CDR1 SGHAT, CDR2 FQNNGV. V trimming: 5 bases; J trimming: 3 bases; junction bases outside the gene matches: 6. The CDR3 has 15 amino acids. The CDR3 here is CASSPRTGNYNEQFF. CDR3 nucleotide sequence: TGTGCCAGCAGCCCGAGGACAGGGAACTACAATGAGCAGTTCTTC. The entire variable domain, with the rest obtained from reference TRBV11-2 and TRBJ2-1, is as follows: EAGVAQSPRYKIIEKRQSVAFWCNPISGHATLYWYQQILGQGPKLLIQFQNNGVVDDSQLPKDRFSAERLKGVDSTLKIQPAKLEDSAVYLCASSPRTGNYNEQFFGPGTRLTVL.

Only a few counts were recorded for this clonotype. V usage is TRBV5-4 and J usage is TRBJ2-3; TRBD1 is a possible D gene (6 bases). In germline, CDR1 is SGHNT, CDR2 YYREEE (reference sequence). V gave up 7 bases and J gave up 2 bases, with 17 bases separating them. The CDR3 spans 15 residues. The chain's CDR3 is CASGRRTAFTDTQYF. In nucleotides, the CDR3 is TGTGCCAGCGGCCGTCGGACAGCCTTCACAGATACGCAGTATTTT.

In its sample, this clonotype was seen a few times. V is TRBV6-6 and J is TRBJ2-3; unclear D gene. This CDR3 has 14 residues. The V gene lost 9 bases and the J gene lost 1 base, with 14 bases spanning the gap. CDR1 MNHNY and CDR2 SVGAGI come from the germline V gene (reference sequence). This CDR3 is CASSTGERTDTQYF. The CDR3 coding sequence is TGTGCCAGTTCTACTGGAGAACGCACAGATACGCAGTATTTT.

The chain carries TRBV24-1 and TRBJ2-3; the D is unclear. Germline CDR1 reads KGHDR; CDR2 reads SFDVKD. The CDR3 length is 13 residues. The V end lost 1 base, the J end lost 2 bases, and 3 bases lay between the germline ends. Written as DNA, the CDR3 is TGTGCCACCAGTGATTTAGCCACAGATACGCAGTATTTT. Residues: CATSDLATDTQYF.

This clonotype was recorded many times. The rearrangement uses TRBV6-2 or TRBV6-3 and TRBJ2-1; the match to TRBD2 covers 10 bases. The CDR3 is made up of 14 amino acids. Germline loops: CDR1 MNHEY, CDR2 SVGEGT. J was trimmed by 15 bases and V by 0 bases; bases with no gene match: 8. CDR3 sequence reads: CASSYSLAGVGLFF. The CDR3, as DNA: TGTGCCAGCAGTTACTCCCTAGCGGGAGTCGGATTGTTCTTC.

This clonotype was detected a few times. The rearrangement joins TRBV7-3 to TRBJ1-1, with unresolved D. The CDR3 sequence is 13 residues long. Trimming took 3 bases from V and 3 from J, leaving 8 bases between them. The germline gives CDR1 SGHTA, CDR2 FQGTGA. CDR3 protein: CASSFGQDTEAFF. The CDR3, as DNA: TGTGCCAGCAGCTTTGGGCAGGACACTGAAGCTTTCTTT.

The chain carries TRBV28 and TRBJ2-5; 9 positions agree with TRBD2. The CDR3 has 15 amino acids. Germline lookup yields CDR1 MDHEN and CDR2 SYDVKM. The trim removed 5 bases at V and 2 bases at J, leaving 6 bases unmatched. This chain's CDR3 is CASSTPLAGQETQYF. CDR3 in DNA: TGTGCCAGCAGTACGCCCCTAGCGGGGCAAGAGACCCAGTACTTC.

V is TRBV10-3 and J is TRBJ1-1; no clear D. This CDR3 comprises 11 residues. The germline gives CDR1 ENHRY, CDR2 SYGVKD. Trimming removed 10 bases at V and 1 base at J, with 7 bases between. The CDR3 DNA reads TGTGCCACTCGGGCGAACACTGAAGCTTTCTTT. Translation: CATRANTEAFF.